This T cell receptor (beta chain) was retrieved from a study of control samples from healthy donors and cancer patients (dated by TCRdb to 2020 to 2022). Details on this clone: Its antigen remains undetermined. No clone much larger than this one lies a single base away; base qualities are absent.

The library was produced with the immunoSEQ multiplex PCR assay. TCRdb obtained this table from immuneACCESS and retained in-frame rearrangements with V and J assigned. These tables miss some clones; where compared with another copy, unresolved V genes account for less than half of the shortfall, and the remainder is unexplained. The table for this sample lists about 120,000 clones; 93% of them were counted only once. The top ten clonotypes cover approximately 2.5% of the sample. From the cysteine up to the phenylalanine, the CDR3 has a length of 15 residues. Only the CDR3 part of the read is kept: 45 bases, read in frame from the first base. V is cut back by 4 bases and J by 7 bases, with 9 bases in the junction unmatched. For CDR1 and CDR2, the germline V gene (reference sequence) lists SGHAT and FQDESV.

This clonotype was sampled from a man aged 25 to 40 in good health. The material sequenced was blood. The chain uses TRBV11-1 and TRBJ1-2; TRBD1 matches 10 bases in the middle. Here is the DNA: TGTGCCAGCAGCTCCGACAGGGGGCGAAGCGGTGGCTACACCTTC. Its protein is CASSSDRGRSGGYTF.